These T cell receptor beta chains were read from a single sample in a study of control samples from healthy donors and cancer patients. Clones were sequenced by immunoSEQ multiplex PCR, and TCRdb holds only the in-frame ones, with some missing. Counted here are around 68,000 clones, under 85% occurring once; the ten biggest clones make up 15% to 18%. The source material was blood. The receptors were gathered from a man aged 55 to 70 in good health. Both conserved end residues are part of each CDR3. Part of the rows lack a size; the others show once, few, many or a class for expanded clones.

>-|TRBV6-5
CASSSHRDNYYNEQFF
>-|TRBV28
CASSLESNQPQHF
>-|TRBV19
CASTGVVNTGELFF
>-|TRBV18
CASSPGQGITNEKLFF
>-|TRBV7-2
CASRQNRVSNEQFF
>-|TRBV4-3
CASSQGRGRALREQFF
>once|TRBV5-6
CASSLGKQPQHF
>-|TRBV9
CASSGTGATNEKLFF
>-|TRBV19
CASSIGTGDNQPQHF
>-|TRBV2
CASRKQGPNTGELFF
>-|TRBV5-6
CASSPAGQGQNEKLFF
>-|TRBV7-3
CASSEAGGLFNEQFF
>few|TRBV4-2
CASSSYDEQYF
>few|TRBV6-6
CASSYSGLAQETQYF
>-|TRBV7-9
CASSSRQGTTYEQYF
>-|TRBV7-9
CASSPLDSEGVLHGYTF
>-|TRBV4-1
CASSQDLQVNTEAFF
>-|TRBV27
CASSFNRGNEKLFF
>-|TRBV27
CASSPWGGANTGELFF
>few|TRBV12-3/TRBV12-4
CASSLATGNTIYF
>-|TRBV5-1
CASSADRAQYF
>-|TRBV7-9
CASSLQDDRNEQFF
>-|TRBV7-2
CASSKAVRVDEQYF
>-|TRBV5-1
CASSRMRGYFGAGGMDEQFF
>-|TRBV11-3
CASRLALINEQFF
>many|TRBV24-1
CATSDPGPVSTDTQYF
>once|TRBV19
CASRQDNYSNQPQHF
>-|TRBV4-3
CASSEMISGSTDTQYF
>-|TRBV23-1
CASSQNGGNGANVLTF
>many|TRBV5-1
CASSLVIGKEQYF
>-|TRBV12-3/TRBV12-4
CASRTQGGGYTF
>-|TRBV19
CASSIRTSGTQQFF
>-|TRBV28
CASSLQGREAFF
>few|TRBV28
CATKAGGRENTEAFF
>-|TRBV7-8
CASSLPGLYIQYF
>-|TRBV5-4
CASSGELAEGLFGEQYF
>-|TRBV3-1/TRBV3-2
CASSPYPDRPRGDTQYF
>medium-sized|TRBV13
CASSSGTEPAGANVLTF
>-|TRBV3-1/TRBV3-2
CASRGSGGSGANVLTF
>-|TRBV7-9
CASSSSNSPLHF
>-|TRBV28
CASSLYISGNPNQPQHF
>-|TRBV28
CASSLKTDLGYTF
>-|TRBV10-3
CAISEGRDQPQHF
>-|TRBV5-1
CASIGTHNEQFF
>-|TRBV6-2/TRBV6-3
CASSLRGLTWEQYF
>-|TRBV19
CASSIEMQNEQFF
>-|TRBV3-1/TRBV3-2
CASSQDLGAGGLNEQFF